This T cell receptor beta chain appears in the sequencing data of a study of blood T cell repertoires in COVID-19. Study details: Researchers got acute and convalescent COVID-19 samples from the United States, Italy and Spain. PBMCs, B-cell-depleted T cells, or T cells provided the cDNA or gDNA that made up the material.

Germline CDR1 LNHNV, CDR2 YYDKDF (reference sequence). Trimming cost V 4 bases and J 0 bases, with 13 bases left between them. The CDR3 length is 16 residues. Assay: immunoSEQ multiplex PCR; the TCRdb copy retains only in-frame clones and omits some. The sample consists of more than 150,000 clones, around 90% of them appearing once. The sequenced sample consisted of peripheral blood. This clonotype originated in a man aged 55 to 70 with acute or convalescent COVID-19. The V gene is TRBV15, the J gene TRBJ1-3; D unresolved. The CDR3 sequence: CATSNGRHNSGNTIYF. CDR3 nucleotide sequence: TGTGCCACCAGCAATGGCCGTCATAACTCTGGAAACACCATATATTTT.